The sequence of this T cell receptor beta chain was determined in a study of T cell responses to AZD1222 COVID-19 vaccine. General study findings and limits: A mostly white British donor set with more females was recruited, and clonal diversity was possibly underestimated. At baseline, just a handful of AZD1222 recipients tested seropositive.

A remark on this clone: No antigen is known for it.

Sequenced by immunoSEQ multiplex PCR; TCRdb stores in-frame clones only, minus some. Altogether 180,000 or so clones are present, 94% being singletons, with the ten largest covering 0.64%. There are 14 residues in the CDR3. Germline values: CDR1 MNHEY, CDR2 SVGAGI. V was clipped by 6 bases and J by 7 bases, with 13 bases between them. The receptor's source is an adult in good health. The sample was peripheral blood, taken on day 0 of AZD1222 vaccination. V gene TRBV6-5 combines with J gene TRBJ1-6; a weak D match, TRBD1 (5 bases). In nucleotides, the CDR3 is TGTGCCAGCAGCTCTATGGGACTCAATTCACCCCTCCACTTT. It encodes CASSSMGLNSPLHF.